What follows are 26 T cell receptor beta chains derived from one specimen sequenced in a study of shared clonotypes between healthy human individuals (TCRdb year 2020). Receptor amplification or capture employed the immunoSEQ multiplex PCR assay. Here the immuneACCESS table is served through TCRdb, limited to in-frame sequences with V and J called. Missing clones are a known gap in these copies; in checked studies unresolved V genes cover under half, and the rest lacks a known reason. This sample gives 2 million to 2.5 million clones in total; approximately 96% of them show up just once. More than 0.1% of the sample is taken by the ten largest. The specimen was naive CD4+ T cells sorted from blood. The cell subset or site label of this sample denotes: CD45RA+ positively selected. These receptors all come from a man younger than 30 in good health.

This sequence joins TRBV11-2 and TRBJ1-1; tentatively, D is TRBD1 (6 bases). The germline V gene encodes CDR1 SGHAT and CDR2 FQNNGV. The CDR3 contains 14 residues. V was pared by 5 bases and J by 3 bases, with 13 bases between. The CDR3, as DNA: TGTGCCAGCAGCGTACAGGGAATCTACACTGAAGCTTTCTTT. Its protein is CASSVQGIYTEAFF.

This chain connects TRBV23-1 to TRBJ2-7; possible D gene TRBD1, 6 bases. TRBV23-1 is sorted into the ORF group, with uncertain function. Trimming stripped 8 bases from V and 3 bases from J, with 17 bases between. The CDR3 loop spans 14 amino acids. CDR3 residues: CASAERTEYYEQYF. CDR3 sequence (DNA): TGCGCCAGCGCCGAACGGACAGAATACTACGAGCAGTACTTC.

V is TRBV5-1 and J is TRBJ2-5; 15 bases agree with TRBD2. Germline CDR1 is SGHRS and CDR2 is YFSETQ. The CDR3 consists of 16 residues. V shed 4 bases, J shed 4 bases, and the junction held 5 bases outside the gene matches. Here the CDR3 DNA reads TGCGCCAGCAGCCCGCCGGGACTAGCGGGGGGAGAGACCCAGTACTTC. Amino acid sequence: CASSPPGLAGGETQYF.

This clone has just a few counts. The chain joins TRBV10-3 to TRBJ2-2, with D unclear. This CDR3 region has 13 residues. V was cut by 0 bases and J by 1 base, with 0 bases left in between. Germline loops: CDR1 ENHRY, CDR2 SYGVKD. Here the CDR3 DNA reads TGTGCCATCAGTGAGTCGAACACCGGGGAGCTGTTTTTT. Protein sequence: CAISESNTGELFF.

This clone was recorded only once. The J gene is TRBJ2-1, the V gene TRBV6-5; tentatively, D is TRBD1 (6 bases). Looked up from germline, CDR1 is MNHEY and CDR2 is SVGAGI. V shed 5 bases and J shed 4 bases, with 12 bases lying between them. This CDR3 has 14 amino acids. The CDR3 coding sequence is TGTGCCAGCAGTATGATACAGGGATACAATGAGCAGTTCTTC. Translating it yields CASSMIQGYNEQFF.

V and J are TRBV2 and TRBJ1-1; D gene ambiguous. Germline loops: CDR1 SNHLY, CDR2 FYNNEI. The CDR3 has 12 amino acids. Deletions cut 6 bases from V and 7 bases from J, with 12 bases between. The CDR3 DNA is TGTGCCAGCAGAGCGAACATTCATGAAGCTTTCTTT. This translates into CASRANIHEAFF.

The chain combines TRBV7-8 with TRBJ2-1, with a possible D match to TRBD2 (5 bases). This CDR3 has 12 amino acids. CDR1 is SGHVS, CDR2 FQNEAQ, per germline. The V gene lost 4 bases and the J gene lost 10 bases, with 11 bases spanning the gap. CDR3 DNA: TGTGCCAGCAGCTCGTATTCGGGGGAGCAGTTCTTC. Its protein product is CASSSYSGEQFF.

On this clone: The sample carries other DNA sequences with the same CDR3. The V gene is TRBV30, the J gene TRBJ1-4; 7 bases agree with TRBD1. The V gene end was trimmed by 2 bases and the J gene end by 0 bases; junction bases not matched to a gene: 3. Germline CDR1 GTSNPN, CDR2 SVGIG (reference sequence). This CDR3 spans 15 amino acids. CDR3 nucleotide sequence: TGTGCCTGGAGTCAAGGGACAGCAACTAATGAAAAACTGTTTTTT. Amino acids: CAWSQGTATNEKLFF.

The chain combines TRBV15 with TRBJ1-6; 8 bases match TRBD1. Germline-derived CDR1 and CDR2 are LNHNV and YYDKDF (reference sequence). The V segment lost 5 bases and the J segment 9 bases; nucleotides outside the gene matches: 9. The CDR3 has 15 residues. The CDR3 protein is CATSWDRLGSSPLHF. The CDR3 DNA reads TGTGCCACCAGCTGGGACAGGCTAGGGAGTTCACCCCTCCACTTT.

The genes are TRBV18 and TRBJ1-5, with D possibly being TRBD1 (5 bases). The V gene lost 3 bases and the J gene lost 5 bases, with 26 bases spanning the gap. The CDR3 spans 19 residues. CDR1 and CDR2 (germline): KGHSH, LQKENI. The CDR3 region is CASSPTGLTPLLGDQPQHF. In DNA form, the CDR3 reads TGTGCCAGCTCACCGACGGGACTGACCCCCCTCTTGGGCGATCAGCCCCAGCATTTT.

The chain carries TRBV27 and TRBJ1-5, with a tentative D call TRBD1 (6 bases). The CDR3 is 15 residues long. The ends were cut back, 6 bases at V and 0 bases at J, with 12 bases in the middle. From germline, CDR1 is MNHEY and CDR2 SMNVEV (reference sequence). CDR3 loop: CASRWTVYSNQPQHF. The DNA of the CDR3 is TGTGCCAGCAGGTGGACAGTGTATAGCAATCAGCCCCAGCATTTT.

V is TRBV19 and J is TRBJ1-5, with 8 bases identical to TRBD1. Germline values: CDR1 LNHDA, CDR2 SQIVND (reference sequence). This CDR3 comprises 15 residues. Germline trimming cut 7 bases from V and 7 bases from J; bases unmatched to any gene: 12. The CDR3 loop reads CASNEPRGLGQPQHF. In DNA, the CDR3 is TGTGCCAGTAATGAACCCAGGGGGCTCGGGCAGCCCCAGCATTTT.

With regard to this clone: The same CDR3 is also encoded by other DNA sequences in this sample. The chain links TRBV11-2 to TRBJ1-1; TRBD1 might be the D (5 bases). The CDR3 is 12 residues long. Per the germline V gene, CDR1 is SGHAT and CDR2 is FQNNGV. V gave up 1 base and J gave up 6 bases, with 6 bases separating them. The CDR3 nucleotides read TGTGCCAGCAGCTTAGGGGGACCTGAAGCTTTCTTT. Protein product: CASSLGGPEAFF.

CDR3 in DNA: TGTGCCATCAGTCTCCTAGCGGGAGGGCCCGAGACCCAGTACTTC. Translation: CAISLLAGGPETQYF. The J gene is TRBJ2-5, the V gene TRBV10-3; 12 bases fit TRBD2. The CDR3 has 15 residues. The V gene end was trimmed by 5 bases and the J gene end by 5 bases; junction bases not matched to a gene: 6. Looked up from germline, CDR1 is ENHRY and CDR2 is SYGVKD.

DNA for the CDR3: TGTGCCAGTAGTAAGGGAGTCAGCCGGGAGCAGTACTTC. It yields the protein CASSKGVSREQYF. The V call is TRBV19, the J call TRBJ2-7; possible D gene TRBD2, 5 bases. Trimming removed 4 bases at V and 7 bases at J, with 14 bases between. Germline CDR1 and CDR2: LNHDA and SQIVND (reference sequence). The CDR3 is made up of 13 amino acids. The entire variable domain, with the rest obtained from reference TRBV19 and TRBJ2-7, is as follows: DGGITQSPKYLFRKEGQNVTLSCEQNLNHDAMYWYRQDPGQGLRLIYYSQIVNDFQKGDIAEGYSVSREKKESFPLTVTSAQKNPTAFYLCASSKGVSREQYFGPGTRLTVT.

The chain has TRBV6-1 and TRBJ2-1; D remains ambiguous. This CDR3 spans 12 amino acids. From germline, CDR1 is MNHNS and CDR2 SASEGT. V lost 3 bases to trimming and J lost 13 bases, with 13 bases between them. Here the CDR3 DNA reads TGTGCCAGCAGTGAGAACAGTTATTATCAGTTCTTC. Amino acid sequence: CASSENSYYQFF.

This chain connects TRBV30 to TRBJ1-5; TRBD1 aligns across 7 bases. J was trimmed by 5 bases and V by 4 bases; bases with no gene match: 8. Germline V gene data show CDR1 as GTSNPN and CDR2 as SVGIG (reference sequence). CDR3 size: 14 residues. Here the CDR3 DNA reads TGTGCCTGGACCTTTCAGGGGGGCTATCAGCCCCAGCATTTT. Its protein is CAWTFQGGYQPQHF.

The rearrangement joins TRBV6-6 to TRBJ2-7, with D hard to call. V lost 5 bases and J lost 1, with 6 bases in between. The CDR3 length is 12 residues. CDR1 is MNHNY and CDR2 is SVGAGI in the germline V gene (reference sequence). In nucleotides, the CDR3 is TGTGCCAGCAGTCCTAGGTCCTACGAGCAGTACTTC. This encodes CASSPRSYEQYF.

The chain combines TRBV4-1 with TRBJ1-6; maybe TRBD1 (5 bases). Trimming shortened V by 1 base and J by 0 bases, and 10 bases separated the two germline ends. CDR1 and CDR2 (germline): MGHRA, YSYEKL. CDR3 length: 17 amino acids. The CDR3 loop is CASSQVQAGSYNSPLHF. In DNA form, the CDR3 reads TGCGCCAGCAGCCAAGTACAGGCCGGCTCCTATAATTCACCCCTCCACTTT.

The V and J genes are TRBV28 and TRBJ1-6; no definite D call. V was clipped by 5 bases and J by 13 bases, with 15 bases between them. This CDR3 spans 13 amino acids. The germline V gene has CDR1 MDHEN and CDR2 SYDVKM. CDR3 nucleotides: TGTGCCAGCAGTCTTACAGACCCAGGTCCCCTCCACTTT. Its protein product is CASSLTDPGPLHF.

The chain employs TRBV10-3 and TRBJ2-3; 9 positions match TRBD2. The CDR3 sequence is 16 residues long. Trimming took 4 bases from V and 4 from J; bases not matched to a gene: 9. Germline CDR1 and CDR2: ENHRY and SYGVKD. The CDR3 protein is CAISGAAGGLSDTQYF. In nucleotides, the CDR3 is TGTGCCATCAGTGGAGCAGCGGGGGGTTTATCAGATACGCAGTATTTT.

V and J are TRBV7-9 and TRBJ1-2, with D possibly TRBD1 on 6 matching bases. The germline CDR1 and CDR2 sequences are SEHNR and FQNEAQ (reference sequence). CDR3 length: 13 residues. Trimming pared 1 base from V and 5 bases from J, leaving 8 bases between. This CDR3 is CASSLGGRYGYTF. The DNA for the CDR3 is TGTGCCAGCAGCTTAGGGGGGCGGTATGGCTACACCTTC.

The DNA of the CDR3 is TGTGCCAGCAGCTCGACAGGGAGGCCCACAGATACGCAGTATTTT. Protein product: CASSSTGRPTDTQYF. The rearrangement links TRBV7-2 to TRBJ2-3; TRBD1 might be the D (7 bases). The CDR3 is 15 residues long. Per germline, CDR1 SGHTA and CDR2 FQGNSA. V shed 4 bases and J shed 2 bases, with 13 bases lying between them.

This chain uses TRBV7-2 with TRBJ2-4; 8 bases line up with TRBD2. The J segment lost 6 bases and the V segment lost 0 bases, leaving 13 bases of the junction unmatched. CDR1 SGHTA and CDR2 FQGNSA come from the germline V gene. This CDR3 spans 18 amino acids. The CDR3 sequence: CASSLAPPNVLAGNIQYF. In DNA, the CDR3 is TGTGCCAGCAGCTTAGCCCCCCCCAACGTCCTAGCGGGAAACATTCAGTACTTC.

The chain employs TRBV29-1 and TRBJ1-3; no firm D call. Germline CDR1 and CDR2: SQVTM and ANQGSEA. CDR3 length equals 13 residues. Trimming shortened V by 4 bases and J by 0 bases, and 7 bases separated the two germline ends. Written as DNA, the CDR3 is TGCAGCGTTGCACAAACCTCTGGAAACACCATATATTTT. Protein: CSVAQTSGNTIYF.

V is TRBV6-5 and J is TRBJ1-5; D is possibly TRBD1 (5 bases). The CDR3 consists of 15 residues. Germline assignment: CDR1 MNHEY and CDR2 SVGAGI. The V end was cut by 4 bases, the J end by 2 bases, with 12 bases between. The CDR3 here is CASSSSGSGNQPQHF. In DNA, the CDR3 is TGTGCCAGCAGTTCCTCAGGGAGTGGCAATCAGCCCCAGCATTTT.